This TCR beta chain appears in the sequencing data of a study of blood T cells in healthy people across ages. The CDR3 has 15 residues. Deletions cut 6 bases from V and 4 bases from J, with 17 bases between. The use of a sample-barcoded 5' primer and a J-beta primer mix characterized a second PCR of about 7 to 12 cycles. TCRdb fed the 5' RACE reads into MiXCR, producing one record per CDR3 protein. The sample has more than 800,000 distinct CDR3 sequences, 25% to 35% seen once. The sequence came from a woman at least 80 years old in good health. The rearrangement uses TRBV12-3 or TRBV12-4 and TRBJ2-3; D is perhaps TRBD1 (6 bases). Sequenced sample: blood. This CDR3 reads CASSPRGTRADTQYF. The CDR3 coding sequence is TGTGCCAGCAGCCCCCGAGGGACAAGAGCAGATACGCAGTATTTT.